The rows below give T cell receptor beta chains drawn from one sample of a study of T cells in Graves' hyperthyroidism and ophthalmopathy. From the multiplex PCR reads, TCRdb called clonotypes with MiXCR, one entry per CDR3 protein. The table has nearly 750,000 distinct CDR3 sequences, 30% to 40% seen once. Sequenced material: blood. These receptors originate from a middle-aged woman with Graves' hyperthyroidism. CDR3s include the opening cysteine and the closing phenylalanine or tryptophan. The order of the fields is V gene, CDR3 length, clone size, D gene, J gene, CDR3 protein, CDR3 DNA. D genes are given only for firm matches. A row's size may be missing; if present it is once, few, many or a size class.

V gene: TRBV13; CDR3 length: 13; clone size: few; D gene: TRBD1; J gene: TRBJ2-5; CDR3 protein: CASSWTGEKTQYF; CDR3 DNA: TGTGCCAGCAGCTGGACAGGGGAAAAGACCCAGTACTTC
V gene: TRBV4-3; CDR3 length: 14; clone size: -; D gene: -; J gene: TRBJ1-2; CDR3 protein: CASSQDLAPYGYTF; CDR3 DNA: TGCGCCAGCAGCCAAGATCTGGCTCCCTATGGCTACACCTTC
V gene: TRBV25-1; CDR3 length: 19; clone size: few; D gene: TRBD1; J gene: TRBJ1-4; CDR3 protein: CASSEFQGQGGRANEKLFF; CDR3 DNA: TGTGCCAGCAGTGAATTTCAAGGACAGGGGGGAAGGGCTAATGAAAAACTGTTTTTT
V gene: TRBV12-3/TRBV12-4; CDR3 length: 14; clone size: once; D gene: -; J gene: TRBJ2-5; CDR3 protein: CTSRRTEAGETQYF; CDR3 DNA: TGTACCAGCCGGAGGACCGAGGCTGGAGAGACCCAGTACTTC
V gene: TRBV7-8; CDR3 length: 15; clone size: -; D gene: TRBD2; J gene: TRBJ2-7; CDR3 protein: CASSFRTSGSYEQYF; CDR3 DNA: TGTGCCAGCAGCTTCCGTACTAGCGGGAGTTACGAGCAGTACTTC
V gene: TRBV2; CDR3 length: 13; clone size: -; D gene: TRBD2; J gene: TRBJ2-5; CDR3 protein: CASSPIAGQTQYF; CDR3 DNA: TGTGCCAGCAGCCCGATAGCGGGGCAGACCCAGTACTTC
V gene: TRBV7-2; CDR3 length: 15; clone size: few; D gene: TRBD1; J gene: TRBJ1-2; CDR3 protein: CASSLDPGQGYGYTF; CDR3 DNA: TGTGCCAGCAGCTTAGACCCGGGACAGGGGTATGGCTACACCTTC
V gene: TRBV4-3; CDR3 length: 15; clone size: few; D gene: TRBD1; J gene: TRBJ1-5; CDR3 protein: CASSPSGTGDQPQHF; CDR3 DNA: TGCGCCAGCAGCCCCTCCGGGACAGGGGACCAGCCCCAGCATTTT
V gene: TRBV15; CDR3 length: 15; clone size: many; D gene: -; J gene: TRBJ1-2; CDR3 protein: CATSRDSGQGYGYTF; CDR3 DNA: TGTGCCACCAGCAGAGATTCGGGGCAGGGCTATGGCTACACCTTC
V gene: TRBV19; CDR3 length: 15; clone size: -; D gene: -; J gene: TRBJ1-1; CDR3 protein: CASSMSGVVNTEAFF; CDR3 DNA: TGTGCCAGTAGTATGTCGGGGGTGGTGAACACTGAAGCTTTCTTT
V gene: TRBV10-3; CDR3 length: 12; clone size: few; D gene: -; J gene: TRBJ2-5; CDR3 protein: CAISESGRHQYF; CDR3 DNA: TGTGCCATCAGTGAGTCGGGGCGCCACCAGTACTTC
V gene: TRBV6-2/TRBV6-3; CDR3 length: 14; clone size: -; D gene: TRBD1; J gene: TRBJ1-2; CDR3 protein: CASRTGVDYYGYTF; CDR3 DNA: TGTGCCAGCAGGACAGGGGTAGACTATTATGGCTACACCTTC
V gene: TRBV2; CDR3 length: 13; clone size: many; D gene: -; J gene: TRBJ1-5; CDR3 protein: CASSVDVSQPQHF; CDR3 DNA: TGTGCCAGCAGTGTTGACGTGAGTCAGCCCCAGCATTTT
V gene: TRBV7-9; CDR3 length: 13; clone size: many; D gene: -; J gene: TRBJ1-2; CDR3 protein: CASSFGFNYGYTF; CDR3 DNA: TGTGCCAGCAGCTTTGGATTCAACTATGGCTACACCTTC
V gene: TRBV7-9; CDR3 length: 13; clone size: -; D gene: -; J gene: TRBJ1-6; CDR3 protein: CASTTDRNSPLHF; CDR3 DNA: TGTGCCAGCACCACGGACAGAAATTCACCCCTCCACTTT
V gene: TRBV15; CDR3 length: 15; clone size: many; D gene: TRBD2; J gene: TRBJ2-2; CDR3 protein: CATSSSAGESGELFF; CDR3 DNA: TGTGCCACCAGCAGTTCGGCGGGAGAGTCAGGGGAGCTGTTTTTT
V gene: TRBV6-1; CDR3 length: 13; clone size: -; D gene: TRBD1; J gene: TRBJ1-1; CDR3 protein: CASSRDRNTEASF; CDR3 DNA: TGTGCCAGCAGCAGGGACAGGAACACTGAAGCTTCCTTT
V gene: TRBV7-2; CDR3 length: 14; clone size: many; D gene: -; J gene: TRBJ1-2; CDR3 protein: CASSATKTGYGYTF; CDR3 DNA: TGTGCCAGCAGCGCTACCAAGACAGGCTATGGCTACACCTTC
V gene: TRBV2; CDR3 length: 17; clone size: -; D gene: -; J gene: TRBJ2-5; CDR3 protein: CASSELLGGQNQETQYF; CDR3 DNA: TGTGCCAGCAGTGAATTGCTGGGGGGCCAAAACCAAGAGACCCAGTACTTC
V gene: TRBV7-2; CDR3 length: 13; clone size: many; D gene: -; J gene: TRBJ1-1; CDR3 protein: CASSIHQNTEAFF; CDR3 DNA: TGTGCCAGCAGCATACATCAGAACACTGAAGCTTTCTTT
V gene: TRBV11-2; CDR3 length: 16; clone size: -; D gene: TRBD1; J gene: TRBJ2-1; CDR3 protein: CASSQTGGRSYNEQFF; CDR3 DNA: TGTGCCAGCAGCCAAACAGGGGGCCGCTCCTACAATGAGCAGTTCTTC
V gene: TRBV7-1; CDR3 length: 13; clone size: -; D gene: -; J gene: TRBJ2-1; CDR3 protein: CASSSIQYNEQFF; CDR3 DNA: TGTGCCAGCAGCTCGATCCAGTACAATGAGCAGTTCTTC
V gene: TRBV5-5; CDR3 length: 15; clone size: few; D gene: -; J gene: TRBJ1-3; CDR3 protein: CASSLWGNSGNTIYF; CDR3 DNA: TGTGCCAGCAGCTTATGGGGGAATTCTGGAAACACCATATATTTT
V gene: TRBV6-5; CDR3 length: 16; clone size: -; D gene: -; J gene: TRBJ1-4; CDR3 protein: CASNLWGGQGDEKLFF; CDR3 DNA: TGTGCCAGCAACCTCTGGGGAGGCCAGGGAGACGAAAAACTGTTTTTT
V gene: TRBV6-2/TRBV6-3; CDR3 length: 18; clone size: -; D gene: TRBD1; J gene: TRBJ1-2; CDR3 protein: CASTQLTTGGELWYGYTF; CDR3 DNA: TGTGCCAGCACCCAATTAACGACAGGGGGCGAGTTATGGTATGGCTACACCTTC
V gene: TRBV7-8; CDR3 length: 16; clone size: few; D gene: -; J gene: TRBJ2-6; CDR3 protein: CASSFPRASGANVLTF; CDR3 DNA: TGTGCCAGCAGCTTTCCCAGGGCCTCTGGGGCCAACGTCCTGACTTTC
V gene: TRBV7-2; CDR3 length: 14; clone size: -; D gene: -; J gene: TRBJ1-5; CDR3 protein: CASSLAVGGETQHF; CDR3 DNA: TGTGCCAGCAGCTTAGCAGTAGGGGGGGAGACCCAGCATTTT
V gene: TRBV7-6; CDR3 length: 14; clone size: many; D gene: -; J gene: TRBJ2-7; CDR3 protein: CASSLGRNSYEQYF; CDR3 DNA: TGTGCCAGCAGCTTAGGGCGTAACTCCTACGAGCAGTACTTC
V gene: TRBV25-1; CDR3 length: 16; clone size: -; D gene: TRBD1; J gene: TRBJ1-6; CDR3 protein: CASSATDRVANSPLHF; CDR3 DNA: TGTGCCAGCAGTGCCACCGACAGGGTGGCTAATTCACCCCTCCACTTT
V gene: TRBV20-1; CDR3 length: 15; clone size: many; D gene: -; J gene: TRBJ2-7; CDR3 protein: CSAQSPKGATYEQYF; CDR3 DNA: TGCAGTGCACAAAGCCCTAAGGGAGCTACCTACGAGCAGTACTTC
V gene: TRBV15; CDR3 length: 12; clone size: -; D gene: -; J gene: TRBJ1-4; CDR3 protein: CAASEERGKLFF; CDR3 DNA: TGTGCCGCCAGCGAGGAGAGGGGAAAACTGTTTTTT
V gene: TRBV9; CDR3 length: 14; clone size: few; D gene: -; J gene: TRBJ1-3; CDR3 protein: CASRKTSSGNTIYF; CDR3 DNA: TGTGCCAGCAGAAAGACAAGCTCTGGAAACACCATATATTTT
V gene: TRBV11-2; CDR3 length: 14; clone size: many; D gene: -; J gene: TRBJ1-1; CDR3 protein: CASSLEGRATEAFF; CDR3 DNA: TGTGCCAGCAGCTTAGAGGGCAGGGCCACTGAAGCTTTCTTT
V gene: TRBV6-1; CDR3 length: 13; clone size: -; D gene: TRBD1; J gene: TRBJ1-1; CDR3 protein: CASTNILRGEAFF; CDR3 DNA: TGTGCCAGCACCAATATCCTCAGGGGGGAAGCTTTCTTT
V gene: TRBV7-9; CDR3 length: 15; clone size: few; D gene: -; J gene: TRBJ2-7; CDR3 protein: CASSSPPGSSYEQYF; CDR3 DNA: TGTGCCAGCAGCTCCCCCCCCGGTAGCTCCTACGAGCAGTACTTC
V gene: TRBV20-1; CDR3 length: 15; clone size: few; D gene: -; J gene: TRBJ2-6; CDR3 protein: CSAGGHSIGANVLTF; CDR3 DNA: TGCAGTGCTGGAGGACACTCCATTGGGGCCAACGTCCTGACTTTC
V gene: TRBV5-1; CDR3 length: 18; clone size: -; D gene: TRBD1; J gene: TRBJ1-2; CDR3 protein: CASSLAGTGSLPSYGYTF; CDR3 DNA: TGCGCCAGCAGCTTGGCCGGGACAGGGTCCCTCCCCTCCTATGGCTACACCTTC
V gene: TRBV24-1; CDR3 length: 14; clone size: many; D gene: TRBD1; J gene: TRBJ1-2; CDR3 protein: CATSERTGGYGYTF; CDR3 DNA: TGTGCCACCAGTGAACGGACAGGGGGCTATGGCTACACCTTC
V gene: TRBV7-2; CDR3 length: 16; clone size: -; D gene: -; J gene: TRBJ2-7; CDR3 protein: CASSPTVGLGDREQYF; CDR3 DNA: TGCGCCAGCAGCCCCACCGTTGGGCTGGGGGATCGCGAGCAGTACTTC
V gene: TRBV5-1; CDR3 length: 16; clone size: -; D gene: TRBD1; J gene: TRBJ1-6; CDR3 protein: CASSDGTDPYNSPLHF; CDR3 DNA: TGCGCCAGCAGCGATGGGACAGACCCCTATAATTCACCCCTCCACTTT
V gene: TRBV7-8; CDR3 length: 13; clone size: -; D gene: -; J gene: TRBJ1-1; CDR3 protein: CATRGSGDTEAFF; CDR3 DNA: TGCGCCACCCGGGGCTCCGGGGACACTGAAGCTTTCTTT
V gene: TRBV7-2; CDR3 length: 16; clone size: -; D gene: TRBD1; J gene: TRBJ1-2; CDR3 protein: CASSQSGQWESYGYTF; CDR3 DNA: TGTGCCAGCAGCCAATCGGGACAGTGGGAATCCTATGGCTACACCTTC